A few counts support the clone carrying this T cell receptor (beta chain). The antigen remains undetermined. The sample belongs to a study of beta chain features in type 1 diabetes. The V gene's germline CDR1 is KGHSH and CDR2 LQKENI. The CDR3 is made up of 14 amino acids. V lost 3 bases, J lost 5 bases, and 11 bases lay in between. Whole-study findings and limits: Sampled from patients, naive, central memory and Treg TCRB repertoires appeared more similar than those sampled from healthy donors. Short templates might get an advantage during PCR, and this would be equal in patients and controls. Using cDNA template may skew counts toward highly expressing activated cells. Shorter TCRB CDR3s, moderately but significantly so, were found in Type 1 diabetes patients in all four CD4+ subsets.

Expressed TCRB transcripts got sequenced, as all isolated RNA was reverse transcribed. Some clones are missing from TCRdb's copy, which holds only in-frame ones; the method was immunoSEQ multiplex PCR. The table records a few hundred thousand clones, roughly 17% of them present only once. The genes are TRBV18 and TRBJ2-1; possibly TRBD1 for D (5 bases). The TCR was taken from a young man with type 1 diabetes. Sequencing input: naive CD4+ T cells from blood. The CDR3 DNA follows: TGTGCCAGCTCACCTGGACACTCTGACAATGAGCAGTTCTTC. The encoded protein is CASSPGHSDNEQFF.